A selection of T cell receptor beta chains follows, all from one sample in a study of cytomegalovirus exposure and HLA in healthy donors. Assay: immunoSEQ multiplex PCR; the TCRdb copy retains only in-frame clones and omits some. The sample records 150,000 to 200,000 clones, less than 80% being singletons. The sample comprised PBMCs. The receptors derive from a woman in her twenties or thirties in good health and CMV-seropositive. CDR3s leave out the opening cysteine and the closing phenylalanine or tryptophan. Fields, in order: J gene, V gene, CDR3 protein.

TRBJ2-1	TRBV7-2	ASSSLAGSSYNEQF
TRBJ2-7	TRBV19	ASSIDRGPYEQY
TRBJ1-2	TRBV5-6	ASSLFRDRGDYGYT
TRBJ2-7	TRBV10-3	AINEREGAEQY
TRBJ1-2	TRBV1	TSSHDSSRTGDYGYT
TRBJ2-2	TRBV7-7	ASSQNRAGELF
TRBJ1-2	TRBV6-5	ASSYSPPKRYGYT
TRBJ1-1	TRBV27	ASSLSEGAGTEAF
TRBJ1-5	TRBV19	ASTNPNLNQPQH
TRBJ1-5	TRBV18	ASSRGGGAPQH
TRBJ2-5	TRBV11-3	ASTPTGDEVRETQY
TRBJ2-3	TRBV18	ASSPRGPPTDTQY
TRBJ2-7	TRBV5-4	ASSLDRRGEQY
TRBJ2-1	TRBV9	ASSPRGQGAYNEQF
TRBJ2-7	TRBV20-1	SALAGYEQY
TRBJ2-3	TRBV19	ASSITQVTDTQY
TRBJ1-5	TRBV21-1	ASSNLRGFFLYQPQH
TRBJ2-7	TRBV2	ASSEALSGSSSYEQY
TRBJ2-1	TRBV27	ASSTSGQGYNEQF
TRBJ2-1	TRBV4-2	ASREKLAGSEQF
TRBJ2-1	TRBV5-1	ASSPPGGPYNEQF
TRBJ2-7	TRBV18	ASSPGGNEQY
TRBJ1-2	TRBV4-1	ASSHHLRGASYGYT
TRBJ1-2	TRBV27	ASSPVLREGADGYT
TRBJ2-5	TRBV7-8	ASSLYPRGRGGRETQY
TRBJ1-1	TRBV5-6	ASSRGENTEAF
TRBJ2-4	TRBV21-1	ASSKSPGGGNIQY
TRBJ1-2	TRBV2	ASSAGQDYGYT
TRBJ2-5	TRBV15	ATSPRQGQFQETQY
TRBJ2-7	TRBV5-1	ASSVDRGHSYEQY
TRBJ2-3	TRBV19	ASSMLPSGAGTQY
TRBJ1-6	TRBV6-6	ASSYSGGSNSPLH
TRBJ2-7	TRBV18	ASSTTSGGESEQY
TRBJ1-4	TRBV7-2	ASSLGPSGGKLF
TRBJ2-1	TRBV5-6	ASSRGGGGREQF
TRBJ1-2	TRBV15	ATSRDAQGYGYT
TRBJ1-2	TRBV27	ASSLGGTPNYGYT
TRBJ2-1	TRBV10-3	AISESVGLDDEQF
TRBJ1-1	TRBV7-9	ASSPLNTEAF
TRBJ1-5	TRBV7-6	ASSVGGLGQPQH
TRBJ1-2	TRBV29-1	SVVSRGVGYGYT
TRBJ2-7	TRBV10-3	AISEGDRNWGGHEQY
TRBJ1-2	TRBV27	ASSLAGSYGYT
TRBJ2-5	TRBV7-2	ASSLFQGGETQY
TRBJ1-2	TRBV18	ASSPETGSYT
TRBJ2-1	TRBV19	ASSPLSTAYNEQF
TRBJ2-7	TRBV2	ASSSLGTSGYEQY
TRBJ2-7	TRBV6-1	ASSERGRLAARRQY
TRBJ2-5	TRBV4-3	ASSQGTDRARETQY
TRBJ2-1	TRBV9	ASSGALAVGWDEQF
TRBJ1-5	TRBV6-5	ASSYSVGVQPQH